This TCR beta chain derives from a study of T-cell memory formation after mild COVID-19. Study as a whole: The TCR clusters were mostly specific to one donor. Whole-study results and caveats: Mostly located in CM and EM were contracting CD4+ clones, with contracting CD8+ clones located in EMRA. The appearance of some responding clones in pre-infection memory suggested that cross-reactive memory joined.

This clonotype showed up just a few times. Its antigen is unknown. CDR1 SGHNT and CDR2 YYREEE come from the germline V gene (reference sequence). The CDR3 extends over 13 amino acids. Trimming took off 4 bases at V and 6 bases at J, with 13 bases between the two ends. With constant-segment primers, 5'RACE yielded cDNA libraries of TCR alpha and TCR beta that carried sample barcodes and UMIs. In TCRdb, the 5' RACE reads were re-called with MiXCR into one record per CDR3 protein. The table includes under 300,000 distinct CDR3 sequences, around 8% detected once. The receptor comes from a man between 18 and 35 years old who had mild COVID-19 (a few samples of this study predate the infection). Cell type and time point are not known. The V and J genes are TRBV5-4 and TRBJ1-1; D possibly corresponds to TRBD1 (5 bases). Sequencing was performed on PBMCs or a T cell subset sorted from them (not recorded which). In DNA, the CDR3 is TGTGCCAGCAGCCCGGGGTTGGGACCTGAAGCTTTCTTT. It is translated as CASSPGLGPEAFF.